This TCR beta chain was profiled in a study of T cell changes during pregnancy in multiple sclerosis. Clones were sequenced by immunoSEQ multiplex PCR, and TCRdb holds only the in-frame ones, with some missing. The table shows some 50,000 clones, with over 90% occurring only once. This TCR derives from a female donor with multiple sclerosis, enrolled in a pregnancy study. The sequencing here drew on CD8+ T cells from peripheral blood mononuclear cells, taken in the first trimester of pregnancy.

The CDR3 region has the DNA TGTGCCAGCAGCCCGAGGGACAGTTCATGGGAGACCCAGTACTTC. It encodes CASSPRDSSWETQYF. The genes are TRBV9 and TRBJ2-5; 7 bases map to TRBD1. V trimming: 4 bases; J trimming: 5 bases; junction bases outside the gene matches: 11. The germline V gene has CDR1 SGDLS and CDR2 YYNGEE. The CDR3 length is 15 residues.